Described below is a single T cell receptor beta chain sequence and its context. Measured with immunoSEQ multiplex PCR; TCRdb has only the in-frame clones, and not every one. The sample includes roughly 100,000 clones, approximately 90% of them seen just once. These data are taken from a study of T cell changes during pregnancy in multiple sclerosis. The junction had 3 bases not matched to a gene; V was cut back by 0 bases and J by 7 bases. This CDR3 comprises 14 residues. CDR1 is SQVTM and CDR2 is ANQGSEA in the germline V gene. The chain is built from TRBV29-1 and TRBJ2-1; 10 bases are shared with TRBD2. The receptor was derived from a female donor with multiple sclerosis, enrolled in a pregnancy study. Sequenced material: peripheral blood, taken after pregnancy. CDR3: CSVEELAGRNEQFF. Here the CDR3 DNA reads TGCAGCGTTGAAGAACTAGCGGGAAGAAATGAGCAGTTCTTC.